These 8 T cell receptor beta chains were all obtained from the same sample, sequenced in a study of control samples from healthy donors and cancer patients. Sequenced by immunoSEQ multiplex PCR; TCRdb stores in-frame clones only, minus some. The table includes about 180,000 clones, roughly 90% detected once. The specimen was blood. The receptors stem from a woman between 50 and 59 years old in good health.

The chain employs TRBV5-1 and TRBJ2-5; D call uncertain. The germline CDR1 and CDR2 sequences are SGHRS and YFSETQ. This CDR3 region has 14 residues. The V end was cut by 0 bases, the J end by 1 base, with 7 bases between. CDR3 DNA: TGCGCCAGCAGCTTGGACTACTCCCAAGAGACCCAGTACTTC. Translating it yields CASSLDYSQETQYF.

The rearrangement uses TRBV6-2 or TRBV6-3 and TRBJ2-1; D is possibly TRBD1 or TRBD2 (5 bases each). Germline V gene data show CDR1 as MNHEY and CDR2 as SVGEGT. The CDR3 spans 14 residues. The V and J ends lost 5 bases and 8 bases respectively, with 16 bases between them. The DNA of the CDR3 is TGTGCCAGCAGTGTAGTGGGGGTGAGGGATGAGCAGTTCTTC. This gives the protein CASSVVGVRDEQFF.

The chain is built from TRBV6-5 and TRBJ1-3; tentatively, D is TRBD1 (5 bases). Germline V gene sequence: CDR1 MNHEY, CDR2 SVGAGI. The V and J ends lost 7 bases and 4 bases respectively, with 14 bases between them. The CDR3 contains 14 residues. The CDR3 sequence: CASMVGWGGNTIYF. The CDR3 DNA is TGTGCCAGCATGGTCGGGTGGGGCGGAAACACCATATATTTT.

In this sample, this clone turned up once. J is TRBJ2-5 and V is TRBV7-8; D gene ambiguous. The CDR3 runs to 15 residues. The germline gives CDR1 SGHVS, CDR2 FQNEAQ. The V end lost 5 bases, the J end lost 4 bases, and 17 bases lay between the germline ends. The CDR3 region is CASSPRVEGRETQYF. Written as DNA, the CDR3 is TGTGCCAGCAGCCCCCGAGTTGAAGGACGAGAGACCCAGTACTTC.

This clone was found a few times. The chain carries TRBV27 and TRBJ1-6, with D maybe TRBD1 (5 bases). Trimming took 10 bases from V and 4 from J, leaving 11 bases between them. The germline CDR1 and CDR2 sequences are MNHEY and SMNVEV (reference sequence). CDR3 length: 13 residues. CDR3 nucleotides: TGTGCCACCTCGACAGTATATAATTCACCCCTCCACTTT. This encodes CATSTVYNSPLHF.

This clone was picked up a small number of times. This sequence joins TRBV18 and TRBJ2-1; D uncertain. V shed 2 bases and J shed 0 bases, with 8 bases lying between them. The length of the CDR3 is 15 residues. CDR1 and CDR2 from the germline V gene are KGHSH and LQKENI. This chain's CDR3 is CASSPWGASYNEQFF. CDR3 DNA sequence: TGTGCCAGCTCACCATGGGGTGCCTCCTACAATGAGCAGTTCTTC.

This chain uses TRBV18 with TRBJ1-1; D gene ambiguous. The CDR3 length is 16 residues. The germline V gene encodes CDR1 KGHSH and CDR2 LQKENI. V lost 5 bases and J lost 0, with 16 bases in between. This CDR3 is CASSSTAWAVNTEAFF. CDR3 DNA sequence: TGTGCCAGCTCATCGACGGCGTGGGCGGTGAACACTGAAGCTTTCTTT.

This chain connects TRBV28 to TRBJ1-6; D gene uncertain. Germline values: CDR1 MDHEN, CDR2 SYDVKM. CDR3 size: 14 residues. Between the trimmed V and J ends, which lost 6 bases and 4 bases, there was a span of 10 bases. CDR3 DNA: TGTGCCAGCAGGTTCGGACCGTATAATTCACCCCTCCACTTT. Its protein is CASRFGPYNSPLHF.